The clone carrying this T cell receptor (beta chain) was counted a few times. Its matching antigen is unknown. Individual TCR cDNA molecules each bore their own unique molecular identifier. MiXCR, applied by TCRdb to the 5' RACE reads, yields one record per CDR3 protein. Counted here are roughly 91,000 distinct CDR3 sequences, about 20% occurring once; the ten biggest clones make up 5% to 7.5%. The data derive from a study of spatial heterogeneity in lung cancer. General observations from the study: Ubiquitous expanded tumor TCRs surfaced in blood more at resection than they did at follow-up.

The time point here: sample taken at primary tumor resection. In each case, whole RNA from tumor, nontumor lung or frozen PBMC was sequenced unsorted. This TCR was sampled from a male donor with early-stage non-small cell lung cancer. Material: PBMCs, obtained at surgery.

As DNA, the CDR3 is TGTGCCAGCTCGACCAGTCGGGGTTCCTACGAGCAGTACTTC. It codes for CASSTSRGSYEQYF. This chain links TRBV18 with TRBJ2-7; D is possibly TRBD2 (5 bases). The V gene lost 6 bases and the J gene lost 1 base, with 13 bases spanning the gap. This CDR3 is built from 14 residues. Looked up from germline, CDR1 is KGHSH and CDR2 is LQKENI.